This T cell receptor (beta chain) appears in the sequencing data of a study of blood T cell repertoires in COVID-19. The CDR3 loop spans 13 amino acids. CDR1 and CDR2 from the germline V gene are SGHTA and FQGTGA. J gave up 2 bases and V 5 bases, and 2 bases lay outside the gene matches. Produced via immunoSEQ multiplex PCR; TCRdb's table is partial and in-frame only. The sample lists roughly 250,000 clones; roughly 84% were seen once. V usage is TRBV7-3 and J usage is TRBJ2-5, with 7 bases lining up with TRBD1. The sample taken for sequencing was peripheral blood. The receptor was derived from a woman in her forties who had recovered from COVID-19. CDR3 in DNA: TGTGCCAGCAGCCCGGACAGGCAAGAGACCCAGTACTTC. As protein: CASSPDRQETQYF.